The 21 T cell receptor beta chains reported below all come from one sample, sequenced in a study of T cells in Graves' hyperthyroidism and ophthalmopathy. There were TCR beta CDR3 regions amplified from RNA transcripts. The HTBI primer set was used in a first-round RT-PCR of the TCR CDR3. In TCRdb, the multiplex PCR reads were re-called with MiXCR into one record per CDR3 protein. The sample records hundreds of thousands of distinct CDR3 sequences, more than 20% being singletons. Sequenced sample: blood. The origin of the receptors is a man aged 25 to 45 with Graves' ophthalmopathy.

The V and J genes are TRBV20-1 and TRBJ2-7, with a weak D call TRBD2 (6 bases). CDR1 DFQATT and CDR2 SNEGSKA come from the germline V gene (reference sequence). Trimming removed 5 bases at V and 6 bases at J, with 14 bases between. The CDR3 loop spans 12 amino acids. CDR3 sequence (DNA): TGCAGTGCTGGGTCCCGGAGGGGCGAGCAGTACTTC. Translated: CSAGSRRGEQYF.

The V call is TRBV5-4, the J call TRBJ2-7, with 9 bases aligning to TRBD1. V lost 4 bases, J lost 5 bases, and 10 bases stayed unmatched. Germline CDR1 and CDR2: SGHNT and YYREEE (reference sequence). The CDR3 length is 15 residues. The CDR3 loop is CASSAGTGPRDEQYF. The CDR3 DNA reads TGTGCCAGCAGCGCAGGGACAGGGCCCAGGGACGAGCAGTACTTC.

In its sample, this clonotype was seen many times. CDR3: CAISALWTVQNTGELFF. The CDR3 nucleotides are TGTGCCATCAGTGCCCTATGGACAGTCCAAAACACCGGGGAGCTGTTTTTT. This sequence joins TRBV10-3 and TRBJ2-2; D perhaps matches TRBD1 (6 bases). CDR3 length equals 17 residues. V was cut by 4 bases and J by 2 bases, with 17 bases left in between. The germline CDR1 and CDR2 sequences are ENHRY and SYGVKD.

The chain combines TRBV12-3 or TRBV12-4 with TRBJ2-7, with 9 bases identical to TRBD1. V lost 1 base to trimming and J lost 7 bases; unmatched junction nucleotides: 5. This CDR3 comprises 14 residues. For the CDR3, the DNA is TGTGCCAGCAGTTTAGGGGACAGGGTAGCGGAGCAGTACTTC. It is translated as CASSLGDRVAEQYF.

This clonotype has just a few counts. The rearrangement joins TRBV20-1 to TRBJ1-6; D is unclear. CDR3 length: 15 amino acids. V dropped 0 bases and J dropped 4 bases, with 10 bases sitting between them. Germline lookup yields CDR1 DFQATT and CDR2 SNEGSKA (reference sequence). CDR3 sequence (DNA): TGCAGTGCTAGAGATGAGCCATATTATAATTCACCCCTCCACTTT. Its protein is CSARDEPYYNSPLHF.

This clonotype showed up just a few times. The V and J genes are TRBV5-5 and TRBJ1-5, with a possible D match to TRBD1 (5 bases). V gave up 4 bases and J gave up 9 bases, with 23 bases separating them. The CDR3 loop spans 16 amino acids. Germline V lookup: CDR1 SGHKS, CDR2 YYEKEE (reference sequence). CDR3 nucleotide sequence: TGTGCCAGCAGCGACCCTGGGGGAGGTGCGGGTGGGCCCCAGCATTTT. Translated: CASSDPGGGAGGPQHF.

The chain links TRBV19 to TRBJ2-1; 10 nucleotides align to TRBD1. Germline loops: CDR1 LNHDA, CDR2 SQIVND (reference sequence). The J segment lost 6 bases and the V segment lost 4 bases, leaving 6 bases of the junction unmatched. The CDR3 is made up of 15 amino acids. CDR3 sequence reads: CASSNGQGGFNEQFF. The DNA of the CDR3 is TGTGCCAGTAGTAACGGACAGGGGGGGTTCAATGAGCAGTTCTTC.

This clonotype was observed many times. This sequence joins TRBV5-1 and TRBJ2-1; the D gene could be TRBD1 or TRBD2 (6 bases each). Germline V gene data show CDR1 as SGHRS and CDR2 as YFSETQ. The V gene lost 4 bases and the J gene lost 7 bases, with 15 bases spanning the gap. The CDR3 runs 14 residues. The CDR3, as DNA: TGCGCCAGCAGCCCCACTCTAGGGGGGAATGAGCAGTTCTTC. It specifies CASSPTLGGNEQFF.

This clonotype was observed a few times. This chain's CDR3 is CASTPGGLSPSYNEQFF. CDR3 DNA: TGTGCCAGCACTCCCGGGGGGCTCAGTCCCTCCTACAATGAGCAGTTCTTC. The rearrangement uses TRBV6-1 and TRBJ2-1, with D possibly matching TRBD2 (7 bases). V was trimmed by 7 bases and J by 0 bases, leaving 19 bases between them. The CDR3 is 17 amino acids. CDR1 and CDR2 (germline): MNHNS, SASEGT.

This clonotype was seen only a few times. The gene calls are TRBV24-1 and TRBJ1-1, with TRBD1 as a possible D gene (5 bases). The CDR3 spans 14 residues. Germline V gene data show CDR1 as KGHDR and CDR2 as SFDVKD. V was shortened by 4 bases and J by 6 bases, with 14 bases between the two germline ends. CDR3 sequence (DNA): TGTGCCACCAGTGACCCTCGGGACCCCCCTGAAGCTTTCTTT. Protein product: CATSDPRDPPEAFF.

This clonotype was picked up a small number of times. V gene TRBV7-9 combines with J gene TRBJ1-5; 8 nucleotides align to TRBD1. The CDR3 length is 15 residues. Germline loops: CDR1 SEHNR, CDR2 FQNEAQ (reference sequence). V gave up 5 bases and J gave up 3 bases; unmatched junction bases: 6. CDR3 DNA sequence: TGTGCCAGCAGCCCAGGACAGGGAATCAATCAGCCCCAGCATTTT. Protein sequence: CASSPGQGINQPQHF. Complete variable domain (other parts from reference TRBV7-9 and TRBJ1-5): DTGVSQNPRHKITKRGQNVTFRCDPISEHNRLYWYRQTLGQGPEFLTYFQNEAQLEKSRLLSDRFSAERPKGSFSTLEIQRTEQGDSAMYLCASSPGQGINQPQHFGDGTRLSIL.

CDR3 DNA sequence: TGTGCCAGCAGCCCTGACAGGGGGGGACTCTACGAGCAGTACTTC. Translation gives CASSPDRGGLYEQYF. The chain combines TRBV7-8 with TRBJ2-7; 9 bases map to TRBD1. This CDR3 contains 15 residues. Losses at the gene ends were 5 bases for V and 3 bases for J; bases not matched to a gene: 8. Germline loops: CDR1 SGHVS, CDR2 FQNEAQ.

A few counts support this clonotype. The chain joins TRBV19 to TRBJ1-1; 7 bases map to TRBD1. CDR3 length: 14 amino acids. Trimming removed 5 bases from V and 8 bases from J; junction bases left unmatched: 11. Germline CDR1 reads LNHDA; CDR2 reads SQIVND (reference sequence). The CDR3 spells CASSPAGTASEAFF. For the CDR3, the DNA is TGTGCCAGTAGTCCTGCTGGGACAGCAAGCGAAGCTTTCTTT.

This chain joins TRBV28 and TRBJ1-5; a weak D match, TRBD1 (6 bases). Germline lookup yields CDR1 MDHEN and CDR2 SYDVKM. The CDR3 runs to 14 residues. Between the trimmed V and J ends, which lost 4 bases and 6 bases, there was a span of 13 bases. CDR3 amino acids: CASSSGVRGQPQHF. The CDR3 DNA is TGTGCCAGCAGTTCAGGGGTAAGGGGTCAGCCCCAGCATTTT.

This clonotype was seen repeatedly, ten times or more. V usage is TRBV6-1 and J usage is TRBJ1-2; weak D call: TRBD1 (6 bases). This CDR3 spans 14 amino acids. V was cut by 8 bases and J by 0 bases, with 13 bases left in between. Per germline, CDR1 MNHNS and CDR2 SASEGT. CDR3 residues: CASSGQRSNYGYTF. The DNA for the CDR3 is TGTGCCAGCTCTGGACAGAGGTCTAACTATGGCTACACCTTC.

This rearrangement joins TRBV7-2 to TRBJ1-6; D is unclear. The CDR3 has 14 amino acids. V lost 6 bases and J 6 bases, leaving 12 bases between the germline ends. Germline V gives CDR1 SGHTA, CDR2 FQGNSA. CDR3 bases: TGTGCCAGCAGAGGAGGAGGGATTAATTCACCCCTCCACTTT. Protein sequence: CASRGGGINSPLHF.

This clonotype was found many times. The chain links TRBV28 to TRBJ2-3, with D possibly matching TRBD2 (5 bases). This CDR3 has 17 amino acids. Trimming cost V 6 bases and J 4 bases, with 23 bases left between them. Germline V CDR1 and CDR2: MDHEN, SYDVKM. The CDR3 nucleotides are TGTGCCAGCAGACCCACGGGAATAGCCCCCAGTTCAGATACGCAGTATTTT. Amino acid sequence: CASRPTGIAPSSDTQYF.

In its sample, this clonotype was seen many times. This rearrangement joins TRBV5-1 to TRBJ2-7, with TRBD1 matching over 11 bases. Germline V lookup: CDR1 SGHRS, CDR2 YFSETQ. V shed 4 bases, J shed 3 bases, and the junction held 6 bases outside the gene matches. The CDR3 has 15 residues. The CDR3 region has the DNA TGCGCCAGCAGCCCCGGAGGGACAGGGGGCTACGAGCAGTACTTC. Protein: CASSPGGTGGYEQYF.

There are a few counts of this clonotype. The junction differs from germline at one of its ends, possibly a read error. The chain's CDR3 is CASSQLAGDYNEQFF. CDR3 sequence (DNA): TGTGCTAGCAGCCAACTAGCGGGAGACTACAATGAGCAGTTCTTC. This rearrangement joins TRBV7-9 to TRBJ2-1, with 11 bases identical to TRBD2. Germline V gene sequence: CDR1 SEHNR, CDR2 FQNEAQ (reference sequence). The CDR3 spans 15 residues.

The chain is built from TRBV7-2 and TRBJ2-3; 8 positions agree with TRBD1. Germline values: CDR1 SGHTA, CDR2 FQGNSA. V shed 1 base, J shed 0 bases, and the junction held 12 bases outside the gene matches. CDR3 size: 19 residues. This CDR3 reads CASSLDSPGTGGSTDTQYF. The DNA of the CDR3 is TGTGCCAGCAGCTTAGACTCCCCCGGGACAGGCGGTAGCACAGATACGCAGTATTTT.

V usage is TRBV20-1 and J usage is TRBJ2-5, with D hard to call. This CDR3 comprises 14 residues. V was trimmed by 1 base and J by 3 bases, leaving 12 bases between them. From germline, CDR1 is DFQATT and CDR2 SNEGSKA (reference sequence). CDR3 nucleotide sequence: TGCAGTGCTAGAGTTAGCAGGTTAAAAGAGACCCAGTACTTC. This sequence encodes CSARVSRLKETQYF.